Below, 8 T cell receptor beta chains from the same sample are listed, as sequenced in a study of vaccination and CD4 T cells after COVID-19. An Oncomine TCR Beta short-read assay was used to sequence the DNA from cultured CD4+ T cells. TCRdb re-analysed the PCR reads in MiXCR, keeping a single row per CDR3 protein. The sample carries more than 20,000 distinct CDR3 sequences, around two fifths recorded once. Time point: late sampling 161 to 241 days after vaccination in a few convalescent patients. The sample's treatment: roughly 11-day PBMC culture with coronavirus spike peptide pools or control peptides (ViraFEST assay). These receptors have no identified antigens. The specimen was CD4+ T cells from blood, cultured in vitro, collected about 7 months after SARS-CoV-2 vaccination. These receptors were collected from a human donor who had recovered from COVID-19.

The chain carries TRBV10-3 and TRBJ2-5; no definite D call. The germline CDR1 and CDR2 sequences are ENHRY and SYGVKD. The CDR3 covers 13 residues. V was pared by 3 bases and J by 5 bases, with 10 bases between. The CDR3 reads CAISDFADETQYF. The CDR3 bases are TGTGCCATCAGTGACTTTGCAGATGAGACCCAGTACTTC.

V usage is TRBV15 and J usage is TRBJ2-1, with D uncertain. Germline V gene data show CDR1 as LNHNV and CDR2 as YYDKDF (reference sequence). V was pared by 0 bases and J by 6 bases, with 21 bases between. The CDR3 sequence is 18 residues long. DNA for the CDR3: TGTGCCACCAGCAGAGATTCTGTCGGCACCGCCCGGCGCAATGAGCAGTTCTTC. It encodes CATSRDSVGTARRNEQFF.

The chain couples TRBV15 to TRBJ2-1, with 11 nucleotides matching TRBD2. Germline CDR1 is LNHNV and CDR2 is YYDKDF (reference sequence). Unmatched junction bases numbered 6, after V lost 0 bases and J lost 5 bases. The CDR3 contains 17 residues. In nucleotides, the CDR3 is TGTGCCACCAGCAGAGATTCGCCGGGACTAGCGGACAATGAGCAGTTCTTC. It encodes CATSRDSPGLADNEQFF.

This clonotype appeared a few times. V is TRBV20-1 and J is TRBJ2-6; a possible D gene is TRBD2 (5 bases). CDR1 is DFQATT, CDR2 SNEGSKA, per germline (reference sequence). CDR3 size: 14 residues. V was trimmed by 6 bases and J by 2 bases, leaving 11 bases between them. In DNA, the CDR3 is TGCAGTGCGGAGCTAGCTACTGGGGCCAACGTCCTGACTTTC. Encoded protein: CSAELATGANVLTF.

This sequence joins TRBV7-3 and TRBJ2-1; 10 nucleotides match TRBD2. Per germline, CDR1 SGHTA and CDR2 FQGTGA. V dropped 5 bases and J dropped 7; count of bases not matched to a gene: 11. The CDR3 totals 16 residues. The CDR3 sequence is CASSIQAGGPGNEQFF. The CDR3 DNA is TGTGCCAGCAGCATTCAAGCGGGAGGGCCCGGGAATGAGCAGTTCTTC.

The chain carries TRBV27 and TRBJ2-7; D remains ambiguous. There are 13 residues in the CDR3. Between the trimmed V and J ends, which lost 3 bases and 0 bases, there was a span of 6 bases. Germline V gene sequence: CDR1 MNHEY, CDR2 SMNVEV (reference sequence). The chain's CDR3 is CASSFVGSYEQYF. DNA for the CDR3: TGTGCCAGCAGTTTTGTGGGCTCCTACGAGCAGTACTTC.

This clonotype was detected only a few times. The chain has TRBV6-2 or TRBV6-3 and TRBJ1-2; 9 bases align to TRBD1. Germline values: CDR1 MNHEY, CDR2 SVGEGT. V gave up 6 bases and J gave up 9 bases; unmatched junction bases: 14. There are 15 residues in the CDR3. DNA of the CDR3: TGTGCCAGCAGCCCCAGGGACAGGGACTCTCCAAGCTACACCTTC. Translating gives CASSPRDRDSPSYTF.

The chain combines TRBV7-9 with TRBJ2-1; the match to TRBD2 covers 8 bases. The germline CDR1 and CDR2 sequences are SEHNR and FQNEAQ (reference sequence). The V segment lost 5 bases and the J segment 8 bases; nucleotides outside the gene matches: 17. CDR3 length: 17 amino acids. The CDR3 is CASSPHRPSGSGHEQFF. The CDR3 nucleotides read TGTGCCAGCAGCCCACATCGACCTAGCGGGTCGGGCCATGAGCAGTTCTTC. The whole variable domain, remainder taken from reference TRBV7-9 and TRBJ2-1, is DTGVSQNPRHKITKRGQNVTFRCDPISEHNRLYWYRQTLGQGPEFLTYFQNEAQLEKSRLLSDRFSAERPKGSFSTLEIQRTEQGDSAMYLCASSPHRPSGSGHEQFFGPGTRLTVL.